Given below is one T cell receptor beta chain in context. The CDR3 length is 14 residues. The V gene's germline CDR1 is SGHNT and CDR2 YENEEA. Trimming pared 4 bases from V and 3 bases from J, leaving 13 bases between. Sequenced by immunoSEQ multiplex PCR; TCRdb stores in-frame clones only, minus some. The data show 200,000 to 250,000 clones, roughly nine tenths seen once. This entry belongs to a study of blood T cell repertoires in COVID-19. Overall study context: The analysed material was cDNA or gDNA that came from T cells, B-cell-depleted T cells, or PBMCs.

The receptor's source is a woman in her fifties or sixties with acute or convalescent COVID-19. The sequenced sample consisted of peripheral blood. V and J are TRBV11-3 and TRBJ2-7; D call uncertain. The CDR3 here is CASSSRITDYEQYF. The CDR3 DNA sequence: TGTGCCAGCAGCTCGAGAATAACCGACTACGAGCAGTACTTC.